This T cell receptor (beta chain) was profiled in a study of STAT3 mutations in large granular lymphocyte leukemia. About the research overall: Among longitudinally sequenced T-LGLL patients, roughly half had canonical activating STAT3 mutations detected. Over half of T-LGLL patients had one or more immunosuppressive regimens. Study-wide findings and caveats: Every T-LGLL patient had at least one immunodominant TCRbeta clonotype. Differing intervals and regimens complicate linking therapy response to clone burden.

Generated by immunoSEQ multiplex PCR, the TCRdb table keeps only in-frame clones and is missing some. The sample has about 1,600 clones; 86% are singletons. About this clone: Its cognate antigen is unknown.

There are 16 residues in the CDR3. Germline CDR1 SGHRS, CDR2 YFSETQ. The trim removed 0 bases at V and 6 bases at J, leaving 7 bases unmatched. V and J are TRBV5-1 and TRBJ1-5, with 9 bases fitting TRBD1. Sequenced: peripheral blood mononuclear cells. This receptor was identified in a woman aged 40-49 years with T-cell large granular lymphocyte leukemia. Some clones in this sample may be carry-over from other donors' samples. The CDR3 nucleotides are TGCGCCAGCAGCTTGGGGGGACAGGGTACGAGTCAGCCCCAGCATTTT. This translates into CASSLGGQGTSQPQHF.